In this sample, the clone carrying this TCR beta chain turned up a few times. The antigen remains undetermined. These data are taken from a study of blood T cells in healthy people across ages. Study in general: Template switching caught about one barcoded beta molecule for each two T cells. Overall study results and limits: Diversity figures based on one million T cells were deemed too low.

Next came a second PCR, run for roughly 7 to 12 cycles, which used a sample-barcoded 5' primer along with a J-beta primer mix. Through a template-switch adaptor with 12 random nucleotides, each cDNA molecule received a tag. MiXCR, run by TCRdb on the 5' RACE reads, gives a single entry per CDR3 protein. The top ten hold roughly 17% of the sample, which has approximately 810,000 distinct CDR3 sequences, more than 25% seen once. Between the trimmed V and J ends, which lost 2 bases and 2 bases, there was a span of 9 bases. Per the germline V gene, CDR1 is SGHTA and CDR2 is FQGNSA. This CDR3 is 14 amino acids long.

The chain combines TRBV7-2 with TRBJ1-1; D is undetermined. Material for sequencing was blood. The sequence derives from an elderly woman in good health. DNA of the CDR3: TGTGCCAGCAGCTTATCCCCGGTAAACACTGAAGCTTTCTTT. Amino acid sequence: CASSLSPVNTEAFF.